Each of the 9 T cell receptor beta chains below was sequenced from the same sample in a study of metastatic and nonmetastatic thyroid tumors. Patients had received no treatment of any kind before thyroid surgery. TCRdb re-called the PCR reads via MiXCR. Among approximately 30,000 clones listed, 6% to 9.5% were seen once. The material sequenced was blood. These receptors were obtained from a female donor with papillary thyroid cancer or a benign thyroid nodule (not recorded which). Some clones in this sample may be carry-over from other donors' samples.

This clone was observed many times. The V call is TRBV20-1, the J call TRBJ2-7, with 9 bases matching TRBD2. V dropped 5 bases and J dropped 5; count of bases not matched to a gene: 10. CDR3 length equals 14 residues. Germline CDR1 reads DFQATT; CDR2 reads SNEGSKA (reference sequence). CDR3 sequence reads: CSAFKAGGRNEQYF. DNA for the CDR3: TGCAGTGCTTTTAAAGCGGGAGGCAGAAACGAGCAGTACTTC.

This clone showed up many times. The rearrangement uses TRBV4-1 and TRBJ2-5, with 10 bases lining up with TRBD1. In germline, CDR1 is MGHRA, CDR2 YSYEKL. This CDR3 spans 15 amino acids. V shed 5 bases and J 7 bases; nucleotides not matched to a gene: 10. CDR3 in amino acids: CASSTDRGTLLTQYF. The CDR3 DNA sequence: TGCGCCAGCAGCACGGACAGGGGGACCCTTTTGACCCAGTACTTC.

This clone has ten or more counts. This chain links TRBV3-1 with TRBJ1-2; no firm D call. Trimming took off 1 base at V and 7 bases at J, with 13 bases between the two ends. The germline gives CDR1 LGHDT, CDR2 YNNKEL (reference sequence). The CDR3 contains 14 residues. The CDR3 region is CASSQAGGVRGYTF. The CDR3 coding sequence is TGTGCCAGCAGCCAAGCGGGCGGTGTTCGTGGCTACACCTTC.

This clone has ten or more counts. The rearrangement uses TRBV7-8 and TRBJ1-5, with 7 bases identical to TRBD1. Germline CDR1 is SGHVS and CDR2 is FQNEAQ. The CDR3 contains 16 residues. With V trimmed by 0 bases and J by 7 bases, 9 bases remained unmatched. As DNA, the CDR3 is TGTGCCAGCAGCTTAGCGCTGGGGAGGGGGCCCCAGCCCCAGCATTTT. Protein sequence: CASSLALGRGPQPQHF.

This clone was detected ten times or more. This chain connects TRBV4-2 to TRBJ2-3; 9 nucleotides agree with TRBD2. The CDR3 length is 16 residues. The J segment lost 3 bases and the V segment lost 1 base, leaving 5 bases of the junction unmatched. Germline CDR1 LGHNA, CDR2 YNFKEQ. CDR3 bases: TGTGCCAGCAGCCAAGCGGCGGGAGGGCCTACAGATACGCAGTATTTT. It yields the protein CASSQAAGGPTDTQYF.

This clone was counted many times. DNA for the CDR3: TGTGCCAGCAGTGGACCGATTGAAAATGAAAAACTGTTTTTT. Its translation: CASSGPIENEKLFF. This chain joins TRBV2 and TRBJ1-4, with D unresolved. The CDR3 covers 14 residues. The V gene's germline CDR1 is SNHLY and CDR2 FYNNEI. Trimming took off 4 bases at V and 5 bases at J, with 11 bases between the two ends. The whole variable domain, filled in from reference TRBV2 and TRBJ1-4, reads EPEVTQTPSHQVTQMGQEVILRCVPISNHLYFYWYRQILGQKVEFLVSFYNNEISEKSEIFDDQFSVERPDGSNFTLKIRSTKLEDSAMYFCASSGPIENEKLFFGSGTQLSVL.

At least ten counts were recorded for this clone. CDR3 sequence: CASSERTGDGYTF. The CDR3 DNA reads TGTGCCAGCAGTGAAAGGACAGGGGATGGCTACACCTTC. V gene TRBV7-9 combines with J gene TRBJ1-2, with 9 nucleotides matching TRBD1. Germline trimming cut 6 bases from V and 6 bases from J; bases unmatched to any gene: 5. CDR3 length: 13 amino acids. Germline-derived CDR1 and CDR2 are SEHNR and FQNEAQ (reference sequence).

At least ten counts were recorded for this clone. This chain joins TRBV7-9 and TRBJ2-3; D not certain. The germline CDR1 and CDR2 sequences are SEHNR and FQNEAQ (reference sequence). The ends were cut back, 5 bases at V and 1 base at J, with 10 bases in the middle. The CDR3 is 14 residues long. The CDR3 region is CASSPGVGTDTQYF. The CDR3 DNA reads TGTGCCAGCAGCCCAGGAGTGGGCACAGATACGCAGTATTTT.

This clone was found many times. The gene calls are TRBV18 and TRBJ1-2, with 8 bases aligning to TRBD1. V was pared by 4 bases and J by 7 bases, with 11 bases of the junction left unmatched. Germline V gives CDR1 KGHSH, CDR2 LQKENI. The CDR3 totals 15 residues. The CDR3 loop reads CASSQQGRGQFGYTF. CDR3 sequence (DNA): TGTGCCAGCTCACAACAGGGCAGGGGGCAGTTTGGCTACACCTTC.